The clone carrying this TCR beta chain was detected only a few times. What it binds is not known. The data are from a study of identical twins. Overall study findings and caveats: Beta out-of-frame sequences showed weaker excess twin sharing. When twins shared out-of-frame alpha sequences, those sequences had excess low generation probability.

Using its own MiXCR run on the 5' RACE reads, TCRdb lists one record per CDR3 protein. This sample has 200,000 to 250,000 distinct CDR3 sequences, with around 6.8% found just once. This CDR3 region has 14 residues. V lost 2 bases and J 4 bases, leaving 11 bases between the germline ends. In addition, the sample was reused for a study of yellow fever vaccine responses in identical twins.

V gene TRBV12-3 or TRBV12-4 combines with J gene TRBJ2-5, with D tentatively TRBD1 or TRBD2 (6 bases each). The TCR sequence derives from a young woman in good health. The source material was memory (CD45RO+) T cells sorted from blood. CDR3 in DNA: TGTGCCAGCAGTTTAACAGGGACTGTAGAGACCCAGTACTTC. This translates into CASSLTGTVETQYF.